The 32 T cell receptor beta chains below come from one sample, sequenced in a study of T-cell memory formation after mild COVID-19. TCRdb reprocessed the 5' RACE reads via MiXCR and lists one record per CDR3 protein. The data contain fewer than 90,000 distinct CDR3 sequences, 9.5% to 15% of them seen just once; the ten biggest clones take up around 41%. Sequencing was done on a sample of PBMCs or a T cell subset sorted from them (not recorded which). These receptors all stem from a man aged 18 to 29 who had mild COVID-19 (a few samples of this study predate the infection). Cell type and time point are not known.

The chain couples TRBV4-2 to TRBJ2-5; 11 nucleotides agree with TRBD2. The CDR3 length is 14 residues. Looked up from germline, CDR1 is LGHNA and CDR2 is YNFKEQ. The V gene end was trimmed by 4 bases and the J gene end by 7 bases; junction bases not matched to a gene: 5. CDR3 sequence: CASSPGLAGGTQYF. CDR3 coding DNA: TGTGCCAGCAGCCCCGGACTAGCGGGTGGGACCCAGTACTTC.

The chain joins TRBV24-1 to TRBJ2-3; D assignment may be TRBD1 or TRBD2 (5 bases each). CDR1 and CDR2 from the germline V gene are KGHDR and SFDVKD. The germline V and J ends were trimmed by 1 base and 3 bases, with 7 bases remaining between them. The length of the CDR3 is 14 residues. This chain's CDR3 is CATSDLGETDTQYF. The CDR3 region has the DNA TGTGCCACCAGTGATTTAGGGGAGACAGATACGCAGTATTTT.

This clonotype was picked up a small number of times. The rearrangement joins TRBV5-6 to TRBJ2-1, with D tentatively TRBD1 (5 bases). Trimming shortened V by 2 bases and J by 6 bases, and 12 bases separated the two germline ends. Germline assignment: CDR1 SGHDT and CDR2 YYEEEE. The CDR3 totals 14 residues. In DNA form, the CDR3 reads TGTGCCAGCAGCTTAGACAGTTGGGGCAATGAGCAGTTCTTC. This sequence encodes CASSLDSWGNEQFF.

This clonotype was counted a few times. V is TRBV4-2 and J is TRBJ2-1; D is undetermined. Between the trimmed V and J ends, which lost 4 bases and 4 bases, there was a span of 11 bases. The CDR3 extends over 14 amino acids. Germline values: CDR1 LGHNA, CDR2 YNFKEQ. The CDR3 DNA reads as TGTGCCAGCAGCCTACTTTCAGAGTACAATGAGCAGTTCTTC. Protein product: CASSLLSEYNEQFF.

The J gene is TRBJ2-7, the V gene TRBV7-9; 9 nucleotides align to TRBD1. The CDR3 length is 14 residues. V shed 6 bases, J shed 3 bases, and the junction held 6 bases outside the gene matches. CDR1 SEHNR and CDR2 FQNEAQ come from the germline V gene (reference sequence). CDR3 region: CASSPGTGHYEQYV. Here the CDR3 DNA reads TGTGCCAGCAGTCCTGGGACAGGGCACTACGAGCAGTACGTC.

This rearrangement joins TRBV27 to TRBJ1-1; no definite D call. This CDR3 contains 14 residues. The V and J ends lost 7 bases and 7 bases respectively, with 19 bases between them. Germline CDR1 and CDR2: MNHEY and SMNVEV (reference sequence). CDR3 coding DNA: TGTGCCAGCACTCGGGCAGATTCCCAGGATGAAGCTTTCTTT. Amino acid sequence: CASTRADSQDEAFF.

This clonotype was seen a handful of times. The chain joins TRBV6-2 or TRBV6-3 to TRBJ2-1, with a tentative D call TRBD1 (5 bases). The germline gives CDR1 MNHEY, CDR2 SVGEGT. The germline V and J ends were trimmed by 2 bases and 4 bases, with 12 bases remaining between them. The CDR3 consists of 15 residues. The DNA for the CDR3 is TGTGCCAGCAGTTACGGCGCAGGGTGGTACAATGAGCAGTTCTTC. It is translated as CASSYGAGWYNEQFF.

This chain's CDR3 is CASSQREDRANTEAFF. The CDR3 DNA reads TGCGCCAGCAGCCAACGAGAGGACAGGGCCAACACTGAAGCTTTCTTT. This chain connects TRBV4-1 to TRBJ1-1, with 8 nucleotides matching TRBD1. V was clipped by 2 bases and J by 2 bases; unmatched bases: 7. CDR1 is MGHRA, CDR2 YSYEKL, per germline. The CDR3 has 16 residues.

This clonotype appeared a few times. The rearrangement links TRBV18 to TRBJ2-7, with 8 bases aligning to TRBD2. Trimming took 2 bases from V and 3 from J; bases not matched to a gene: 3. This CDR3 has 14 residues. Per the germline V gene, CDR1 is KGHSH and CDR2 is LQKENI. This chain's CDR3 is CASSPSGGYYEQYV. CDR3 nucleotides: TGTGCCAGCTCACCATCGGGGGGGTACTACGAGCAGTACGTC.

V gene TRBV6-2 or TRBV6-3 combines with J gene TRBJ2-7, with 7 bases that match TRBD1. V lost 0 bases to trimming and J lost 3 bases; unmatched junction nucleotides: 8. This CDR3 region has 16 residues. The germline CDR1 and CDR2 sequences are MNHEY and SVGEGT. The CDR3 protein is CASSYSPGQTSYEQYV. For the CDR3, the DNA is TGTGCCAGCAGTTACTCGCCGGGACAGACAAGCTACGAGCAGTACGTC.

The chain carries TRBV4-2 and TRBJ1-4; D perhaps matches TRBD1 (5 bases). CDR1 is LGHNA and CDR2 is YNFKEQ in the germline V gene. This CDR3 contains 15 residues. The V and J ends lost 3 bases and 10 bases respectively, with 18 bases between them. In DNA, the CDR3 is TGTGCCAGCAGCCAGGGGGACGAATATTCTGGAAAACTGTTTTTT. Translated, it gives CASSQGDEYSGKLFF.

This clonotype was found a few times. The DNA of the CDR3 is TGTGCCAGCAGTTGGACAGGGGTCGGGCAGCCCCAGCATTTT. It encodes CASSWTGVGQPQHF. V usage is TRBV12-3 or TRBV12-4 and J usage is TRBJ1-5, with TRBD1 matching over 9 bases. This CDR3 contains 14 residues. Losses at the gene ends were 4 bases for V and 7 bases for J; bases not matched to a gene: 5.

This clonotype was seen a handful of times. The rearrangement links TRBV7-2 to TRBJ2-3, with TRBD1 matching over 8 bases. The CDR3 runs to 14 residues. With V trimmed by 3 bases and J by 3 bases, 2 bases remained unmatched. The V gene's germline CDR1 is SGHTA and CDR2 FQGNSA. CDR3 DNA: TGTGCCAGCAGCTTCCGACAGGGGACAGATACGCAGTATTTT. Encoded protein: CASSFRQGTDTQYF.

This chain links TRBV12-3 or TRBV12-4 with TRBJ1-2; a weak D match, TRBD1 (5 bases). Trimming removed 3 bases from V and 5 bases from J, with 16 bases in between. This CDR3 has 15 amino acids. The CDR3 sequence is CASSFWQGPMYGYTF. The CDR3 DNA is TGTGCCAGCAGTTTTTGGCAGGGCCCGATGTATGGCTACACCTTC.

This chain connects TRBV12-3 or TRBV12-4 to TRBJ2-3; D perhaps matches TRBD2 (7 bases). The CDR3 runs 14 residues. V was pared by 7 bases and J by 0 bases, with 11 bases between. CDR3 region: CASIGGLSTDTQYF. CDR3 nucleotide sequence: TGTGCCAGCATCGGGGGGCTTAGCACAGATACGCAGTATTTT.

This clonotype has a count of ten or more. The rearrangement uses TRBV4-2 and TRBJ2-1, with TRBD2 identical over 7 bases. Unmatched junction bases numbered 8, after V lost 0 bases and J lost 6 bases. The germline V gene has CDR1 LGHNA and CDR2 YNFKEQ. The CDR3 runs 16 residues. The CDR3 DNA follows: TGTGCCAGCAGCCAAGATGCAGACGGGGGGTTCAATGAGCAGTTCTTC. Amino acids: CASSQDADGGFNEQFF.

This clonotype was seen a handful of times. The chain employs TRBV29-1 and TRBJ2-5; a weak D match, TRBD2 (5 bases). Between the trimmed V and J ends, which lost 3 bases and 0 bases, there was a span of 17 bases. The CDR3 has 16 residues. Germline V gene lookup returns CDR1 SQVTM and CDR2 ANQGSEA. For the CDR3, the DNA is TGCAGCGTTGATCGGGGTACTTCACCGTACCAAGAGACCCAGTACTTC. Encoded protein: CSVDRGTSPYQETQYF.

J is TRBJ1-5 and V is TRBV7-8; D is perhaps TRBD1 (5 bases). Trimming left V 6 bases short and J 3 bases short, with 12 bases between. The CDR3 length is 14 residues. The germline V gene encodes CDR1 SGHVS and CDR2 FQNEAQ. CDR3 residues: CASSSQGYNQPQHF. Written as DNA, the CDR3 is TGTGCCAGCAGTTCTCAGGGATACAATCAGCCCCAGCATTTT.

A few counts support this clonotype. The rearrangement uses TRBV25-1 and TRBJ2-3; 11 bases are a match to TRBD2. CDR1 MGHDK and CDR2 SYGVNS come from the germline V gene. CDR3 length: 15 residues. The J segment lost 2 bases and the V segment lost 6 bases, leaving 4 bases of the junction unmatched. The CDR3 DNA follows: TGTGCCAGCAGACCGACTAGCGGGATCACAGATACGCAGTATTTT. It yields the protein CASRPTSGITDTQYF.

The chain carries TRBV6-5 and TRBJ2-7; 12 bases map to TRBD1. The CDR3 totals 15 residues. With V trimmed by 4 bases and J by 4 bases, 5 bases remained unmatched. CDR1 is MNHEY, CDR2 SVGAGI, per germline. CDR3 sequence reads: CASSLGQGAGYEQYV. DNA of the CDR3: TGTGCCAGCAGTTTGGGACAGGGGGCGGGTTACGAGCAGTACGTC.

The rearrangement joins TRBV4-1 to TRBJ2-1; D is undetermined. Germline assignment: CDR1 MGHRA and CDR2 YSYEKL. CDR3 size: 15 residues. Deletions cut 1 base from V and 7 bases from J, with 14 bases between. In nucleotides, the CDR3 is TGCGCCAGCAGCCAAGTTATATACGGAGTAAATGAGCAGTTCTTC. This encodes CASSQVIYGVNEQFF.

This clonotype was counted a few times. The chain joins TRBV7-8 to TRBJ2-2; the match to TRBD1 covers 8 bases. V dropped 3 bases and J dropped 4; count of bases not matched to a gene: 4. The germline V gene encodes CDR1 SGHVS and CDR2 FQNEAQ. The length of the CDR3 is 15 residues. Here the CDR3 DNA reads TGTGCCAGCAGCTTGACAGGGGTCCCCACCGGGGAGCTGTTTTTT. Its translation: CASSLTGVPTGELFF.

In its sample, this clonotype was seen a few times. The chain joins TRBV29-1 to TRBJ2-7, with D possibly matching TRBD2 (6 bases). Trimming left V 6 bases short and J 0 bases short, with 9 bases between. The CDR3 has 12 amino acids. Germline CDR1 SQVTM, CDR2 ANQGSEA. CDR3 DNA sequence: TGCAGCGTACGGGGGAGCTCCTACGAGCAGTACTTC. Protein: CSVRGSSYEQYF.

This clonotype occurred a few times. The chain is built from TRBV5-1 and TRBJ1-5; no reliable D call. The CDR3 extends over 14 amino acids. Germline CDR1 SGHRS, CDR2 YFSETQ. Between the trimmed V and J ends, which lost 3 bases and 4 bases, there was a span of 11 bases. In nucleotides, the CDR3 is TGCGCCAGCAGCTGGGCAGGTTCTAATCAGCCCCAGCATTTT. Protein sequence: CASSWAGSNQPQHF.

The chain carries TRBV9 and TRBJ1-1; D remains unclear. The V gene lost 6 bases and the J gene lost 5 bases, with 8 bases spanning the gap. The CDR3 spans 11 residues. Germline assignment: CDR1 SGDLS and CDR2 YYNGEE. CDR3 sequence: CASKEVTEAFF. The CDR3 DNA follows: TGTGCCAGCAAGGAGGTGACTGAAGCTTTCTTT.

This rearrangement joins TRBV7-9 to TRBJ2-7, with a tentative D call TRBD2 (5 bases). There are 11 residues in the CDR3. V lost 4 bases and J lost 7, with 8 bases in between. Germline CDR1 SEHNR, CDR2 FQNEAQ (reference sequence). DNA for the CDR3: TGTGCCAGCAGCTCGTGGGAGGAGCAGTACTTC. Translating gives CASSSWEEQYF.

Written as DNA, the CDR3 is TGTGCCAGCAGCTTAGCTATGGGCAATGAGCAGTTCTTC. Translated, it gives CASSLAMGNEQFF. The chain uses TRBV7-2 and TRBJ2-1, with no clear D. Germline V gene sequence: CDR1 SGHTA, CDR2 FQGNSA. Deletions cut 0 bases from V and 6 bases from J, with 6 bases between. The CDR3 is 13 residues long.

Only a few counts were recorded for this clonotype. The chain carries TRBV7-2 and TRBJ1-2, with 9 positions matching TRBD1. V shed 8 bases, J shed 2 bases, and the junction held 9 bases outside the gene matches. Germline-derived CDR1 and CDR2 are SGHTA and FQGNSA. The CDR3 contains 15 residues. CDR3 in DNA: TGTGCCAGCGAGGAGGGGACAGGGAGGAACTATGGCTACACCTTC. Its protein product is CASEEGTGRNYGYTF.

The chain combines TRBV27 with TRBJ2-3, with D possibly being TRBD2 (6 bases). The CDR3 is made up of 16 amino acids. Trimming took off 6 bases at V and 0 bases at J, with 16 bases between the two ends. The germline V gene has CDR1 MNHEY and CDR2 SMNVEV (reference sequence). The CDR3 nucleotides read TGTGCCAGCAGCCCAAAATATCTAGCGAGCACAGATACGCAGTATTTT. As protein: CASSPKYLASTDTQYF.

V usage is TRBV10-3 and J usage is TRBJ1-1, with no clear D. The V gene's germline CDR1 is ENHRY and CDR2 SYGVKD. V dropped 1 base and J dropped 5 bases, with 8 bases sitting between them. CDR3 length: 13 residues. The CDR3 spells CAISEWMRTEAFF. Here the CDR3 DNA reads TGTGCCATCAGTGAGTGGATGCGAACTGAAGCTTTCTTT.

This sequence joins TRBV12-3 or TRBV12-4 and TRBJ1-2; D is unresolved. The CDR3 runs 15 residues. V lost 4 bases and J 0 bases, leaving 12 bases between the germline ends. The CDR3 reads CASSYPRGANYGYTF. The DNA for the CDR3 is TGTGCCAGCAGTTATCCCCGGGGAGCTAACTATGGCTACACCTTC.

This clonotype showed up just a few times. This chain uses TRBV24-1 with TRBJ1-5; D unclear. Looked up from germline, CDR1 is KGHDR and CDR2 is SFDVKD. The CDR3 contains 13 residues. Trimming removed 7 bases from V and 4 bases from J, with 10 bases in between. The CDR3 DNA is TGTGCCACCAGCCGGGGTCCGAATCAGCCCCAGCATTTT. Its protein is CATSRGPNQPQHF.